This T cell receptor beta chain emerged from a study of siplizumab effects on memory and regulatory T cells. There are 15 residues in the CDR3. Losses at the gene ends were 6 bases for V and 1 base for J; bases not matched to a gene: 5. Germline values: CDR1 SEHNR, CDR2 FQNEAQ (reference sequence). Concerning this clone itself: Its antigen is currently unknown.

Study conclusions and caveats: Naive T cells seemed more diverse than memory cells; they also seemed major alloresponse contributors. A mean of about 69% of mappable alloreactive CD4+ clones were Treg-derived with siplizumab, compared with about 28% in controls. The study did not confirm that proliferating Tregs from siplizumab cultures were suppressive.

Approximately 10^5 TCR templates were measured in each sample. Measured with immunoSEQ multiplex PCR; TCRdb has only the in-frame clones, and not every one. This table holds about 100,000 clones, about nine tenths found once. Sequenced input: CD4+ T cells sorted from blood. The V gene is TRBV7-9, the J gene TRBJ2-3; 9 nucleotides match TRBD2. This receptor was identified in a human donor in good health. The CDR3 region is CASSNSGGRTDTQYF. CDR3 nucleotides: TGTGCCAGCAGTAATAGCGGGGGCCGCACAGATACGCAGTATTTT.